This TCR beta chain is from a study of CDR3 diversity in severe acne. CDR3 length: 17 amino acids. Trimming removed 6 bases at V and 6 bases at J, with 27 bases between. Germline assignment: CDR1 DFQATT and CDR2 SNEGSKA (reference sequence). In its sample, this clonotype was seen a few times. From the PCR reads, TCRdb called clonotypes with MiXCR, one entry per CDR3 protein. The repertoire includes fewer than 90,000 distinct CDR3 sequences, around 50% of them detected once, and roughly an eighth sits in the top ten. V is TRBV20-1 and J is TRBJ2-1; D is possibly TRBD2 (7 bases). The specimen was blood. This receptor was obtained from a male donor in good health, without acne. The CDR3 DNA follows: TGCAGTGCCAGCAGCTTAGGGGGGGGCCCGCGGGTCAATGAGCAGTTCTTC. Translation: CSASSLGGGPRVNEQFF.